Following are 25 T cell receptor beta chains from one sample sequenced in a study of cytomegalovirus exposure and HLA in healthy donors. Amplification used 60 Vbeta primers and 13 Jbeta primers. Sequencing used immunoSEQ multiplex PCR; TCRdb keeps in-frame clones, though not all of them. The table has about 100,000 clones, 75% seen once. The sample taken for sequencing was PBMCs. Every receptor here comes from a woman aged 18 to 35 in good health and CMV-seropositive.

This clone was recorded once. The chain employs TRBV19 and TRBJ2-2, with 8 bases matching TRBD2. The CDR3 spans 16 residues. After removal of 7 bases from V and 2 bases from J, the junction contained 9 bases not matched to a gene. Looked up from germline, CDR1 is LNHDA and CDR2 is SQIVND (reference sequence). Here the CDR3 reads CASTRLASPNTGELFF. CDR3 nucleotide sequence: TGTGCCAGTACAAGACTAGCGAGTCCTAACACCGGGGAGCTGTTTTTT.

V gene TRBV7-8 combines with J gene TRBJ1-1; TRBD1 is a possible D gene (5 bases). The CDR3 covers 15 residues. V lost 0 bases and J lost 5, with 13 bases in between. Germline V CDR1 and CDR2: SGHVS, FQNEAQ. CDR3 sequence (DNA): TGTGCCAGCAGCTTAGCTCGGACACGAAGTACTGAAGCTTTCTTT. This codes for CASSLARTRSTEAFF. The full variable domain, with the rest looked up from reference TRBV7-8 and TRBJ1-1, is GAGVSQSPRYKVAKRGQDVALRCDPISGHVSLFWYQQALGQGPEFLTYFQNEAQLDKSGLPSDRFFAERPEGSVSTLKIQRTQQEDSAVYLCASSLARTRSTEAFFGQGTRLTVV.

This clone was recorded a few times. The chain employs TRBV4-1 and TRBJ2-7; 11 bases match TRBD2. Germline V gene lookup returns CDR1 MGHRA and CDR2 YSYEKL. The CDR3 runs 13 residues. Germline trimming cut 8 bases from V and 3 bases from J; bases unmatched to any gene: 3. This CDR3 is CASGTSGSYEQYF. The CDR3 DNA sequence: TGCGCCAGCGGGACTAGCGGTAGCTACGAGCAGTACTTC.

The chain employs TRBV9 and TRBJ2-3, with D possibly TRBD2 on 6 matching bases. CDR3 length: 15 residues. Looked up from germline, CDR1 is SGDLS and CDR2 is YYNGEE. With 0 bases removed from V and 3 bases from J, the gap between germline ends came to 11 bases. The CDR3 DNA reads TGTGCCAGCAGCGTAGGGGACTCAAATACAGATACGCAGTATTTT. Its translation is CASSVGDSNTDTQYF.

This chain links TRBV25-1 with TRBJ2-3; D possibly corresponds to TRBD1 (5 bases). The germline CDR1 and CDR2 sequences are MGHDK and SYGVNS. V was shortened by 4 bases and J by 4 bases, with 9 bases between the two germline ends. There are 13 residues in the CDR3. The CDR3 sequence is CASSGGAADTQYF. DNA for the CDR3: TGTGCCAGCAGTGGGGGCGCGGCAGATACGCAGTATTTT. The full variable domain, rest sourced from reference TRBV25-1 and TRBJ2-3, is EADIYQTPRYLVIGTGKKITLECSQTMGHDKMYWYQQDPGMELHLIHYSYGVNSTEKGDLSSESTVSRIRTEHFPLTLESARPSHTSQYLCASSGGAADTQYFGPGTRLTVL.

This chain connects TRBV14 to TRBJ2-3; D might be TRBD2 (5 bases). Germline lookup yields CDR1 SGHDN and CDR2 FVKESK. This CDR3 region has 16 residues. Trimming shortened V by 4 bases and J by 2 bases, and 16 bases separated the two germline ends. CDR3 DNA: TGTGCCAGCAGCCGACGGTCGCGGGCAACCACAGATACGCAGTATTTT. Protein sequence: CASSRRSRATTDTQYF.

The V call is TRBV12-5, the J call TRBJ2-3; 7 bases are shared with TRBD2. The CDR3 runs 14 residues. The V segment lost 1 base and the J segment 6 bases; nucleotides outside the gene matches: 4. In germline, CDR1 is LGHNT, CDR2 FRNRAP. The chain's CDR3 is CASGLGGSWDTQYF. Here the CDR3 DNA reads TGTGCTAGTGGTTTGGGCGGGAGCTGGGATACGCAGTATTTT.

This clone has only a few counts. The CDR3 sequence is CASSSGTGNPTNEKLFF. CDR3 DNA sequence: TGTGCCAGCAGCTCCGGAACAGGGAACCCAACTAATGAAAAACTGTTTTTT. The rearrangement uses TRBV7-9 and TRBJ1-4; a possible D gene is TRBD1 (6 bases). Germline V gives CDR1 SEHNR, CDR2 FQNEAQ (reference sequence). V lost 4 bases and J lost 0, with 15 bases in between. CDR3 length: 17 residues. Drawing the rest from reference TRBV7-9 and TRBJ1-4, the complete variable domain is DTGVSQNPRHKITKRGQNVTFRCDPISEHNRLYWYRQTLGQGPEFLTYFQNEAQLEKSRLLSDRFSAERPKGSFSTLEIQRTEQGDSAMYLCASSSGTGNPTNEKLFFGSGTQLSVL.

This chain links TRBV5-1 with TRBJ2-3, with a possible D match to TRBD2 (5 bases). Germline CDR1 and CDR2: SGHRS and YFSETQ. This CDR3 is built from 15 residues. The V gene lost 3 bases and the J gene lost 1 base, with 12 bases spanning the gap. CDR3 sequence: CASSSISRGTDTQYF. The CDR3 nucleotides read TGCGCCAGCAGCTCTATATCGAGGGGCACAGATACGCAGTATTTT. Based on the CDR3 plus reference TRBV5-1 and TRBJ2-3, the full variable domain is KAGVTQTPRYLIKTRGQQVTLSCSPISGHRSVSWYQQTPGQGLQFLFEYFSETQRNKGNFPGRFSGRQFSNSRSEMNVSTLELGDSALYLCASSSISRGTDTQYFGPGTRLTVL.

The chain combines TRBV7-2 with TRBJ2-5; 8 positions match TRBD2. With the DNA end fitting TRBJ2-7 better, the J assignment may be wrong. The CDR3 runs 14 residues. CDR1 and CDR2 (germline): SGHTA, FQGNSA. CDR3 protein: CASSLERESYEQYF. Written as DNA, the CDR3 is TGTGCCAGCAGCTTAGAGCGGGAGAGCTACGAGCAGTACTTC.

This chain connects TRBV10-3 to TRBJ1-1, with TRBD1 matching over 7 bases. This CDR3 spans 16 amino acids. CDR1 and CDR2 (germline): ENHRY, SYGVKD. The J segment lost 1 base and the V segment lost 3 bases, leaving 8 bases of the junction unmatched. This chain's CDR3 is CAISDSATGWNTEAFF. In DNA form, the CDR3 reads TGTGCCATCAGTGACTCAGCGACAGGGTGGAACACTGAAGCTTTCTTT.

This chain uses TRBV21-1 with TRBJ2-6; TRBD2 is the table's D call and was not checked against the DNA. TRBV21-1 constitutes a pseudogene. This CDR3 has 19 amino acids. The CDR3 spells CARGGAQPCPPSGANVLTF. In DNA form, the CDR3 reads TGTGCCAGAGGGGGGGCTCAACCGTGCCCCCCCTCTGGGGCCAACGTCCTGACTTTC.

This clone is a singleton in its sample. The chain carries TRBV18 and TRBJ1-1; a possible D gene is TRBD1 (5 bases). CDR1 is KGHSH, CDR2 LQKENI, per germline. CDR3 length: 15 residues. Trimming left V 3 bases short and J 1 base short, with 12 bases between. CDR3 nucleotides: TGTGCCAGCTCACCCCCCAACGGGGGGAACACTGAAGCTTTCTTT. It encodes CASSPPNGGNTEAFF.

The J gene is TRBJ2-7, the V gene TRBV6-5; 9 nucleotides agree with TRBD1. The V gene end was trimmed by 0 bases and the J gene end by 6 bases; junction bases not matched to a gene: 6. The CDR3 contains 15 residues. Germline CDR1 MNHEY, CDR2 SVGAGI. The DNA of the CDR3 is TGTGCCAGCAGTTACTCTCGGGACAGGGAGTTCGAGCAGTACTTC. Its protein is CASSYSRDREFEQYF.

The chain combines TRBV7-9 with TRBJ2-5; 9 bases line up with TRBD2. The CDR3 is 14 amino acids. Looked up from germline, CDR1 is SEHNR and CDR2 is FQNEAQ (reference sequence). J gave up 5 bases and V 6 bases, and 7 bases lay outside the gene matches. The CDR3: CASSSGSPSETQYF. DNA of the CDR3: TGTGCCAGCAGTAGCGGGAGCCCCAGTGAGACCCAGTACTTC.

This clone turned up a few times. The J gene is TRBJ2-7, the V gene TRBV6-5, with a tentative D call TRBD2 (6 bases). Trimming took 6 bases from V and 3 from J, leaving 15 bases between them. Germline loops: CDR1 MNHEY, CDR2 SVGAGI. CDR3 length equals 14 residues. The CDR3 region has the DNA TGTGCCAGCAGCCCTCCGGGACTCCGCTACGAGCAGTACTTC. It translates to CASSPPGLRYEQYF.

CDR3 DNA: TGTGCCAGCAGCTTGCGACTAGCCTCTACGCTGGTCACCGGGGAGCTGTTTTTT. This codes for CASSLRLASTLVTGELFF. This chain joins TRBV5-4 and TRBJ2-2, with TRBD2 matching 7 bases. The V gene end was trimmed by 1 base and the J gene end by 4 bases; junction bases not matched to a gene: 13. The CDR3 contains 18 residues. CDR1 is SGHNT and CDR2 is YYREEE in the germline V gene (reference sequence).

The chain recombines TRBV19 with TRBJ2-7, with a tentative D call TRBD1 (6 bases). CDR3 size: 15 residues. CDR1 is LNHDA, CDR2 SQIVND, per germline (reference sequence). V was trimmed by 2 bases and J by 0 bases, leaving 11 bases between them. The CDR3 spells CASSIRAGDSYEQYF. DNA for the CDR3: TGTGCCAGTAGTATACGGGCAGGGGACTCCTACGAGCAGTACTTC.

V usage is TRBV10-3 and J usage is TRBJ2-2; 7 positions agree with TRBD2. Looked up from germline, CDR1 is ENHRY and CDR2 is SYGVKD. The CDR3 is 14 amino acids. V shed 6 bases, J shed 1 base, and the junction held 2 bases outside the gene matches. The CDR3 DNA is TGTGCCATCAGGAGCGGGATGAACACCGGGGAGCTGTTTTTT. Its protein is CAIRSGMNTGELFF.

This chain links TRBV7-6 with TRBJ2-7, with 7 bases matching TRBD2. The CDR3 totals 14 residues. Germline CDR1 reads SGHVS; CDR2 reads FNYEAQ. V was pared by 3 bases and J by 4 bases, with 6 bases of the junction left unmatched. This CDR3 is CASSLGGKVYEQYF. CDR3 bases: TGTGCCAGCAGCTTGGGGGGGAAAGTTTACGAGCAGTACTTC.

This chain links TRBV20-1 with TRBJ2-7; 11 nucleotides match TRBD2. The V segment lost 6 bases and the J segment 7 bases; nucleotides outside the gene matches: 2. The CDR3 has 11 amino acids. Looked up from germline, CDR1 is DFQATT and CDR2 is SNEGSKA (reference sequence). The CDR3 region has the DNA TGCAGTGCCCCTAGCGGGGGGGAGCAGTACTTC. As protein: CSAPSGGEQYF.

The chain couples TRBV29-1 to TRBJ1-1; TRBD1 aligns across 10 bases. Trimming cost V 6 bases and J 0 bases; bases outside gene matches: 13. From germline, CDR1 is SQVTM and CDR2 ANQGSEA. This CDR3 contains 17 residues. CDR3 DNA: TGCAGCGTGGCCCCCCTTCCCGGGACAGGGGTGAACACTGAAGCTTTCTTT. Its protein is CSVAPLPGTGVNTEAFF.

The chain has TRBV5-1 and TRBJ2-3, with D maybe TRBD2 (5 bases). Looked up from germline, CDR1 is SGHRS and CDR2 is YFSETQ. Trimming pared 0 bases from V and 0 bases from J, leaving 11 bases between. The CDR3 contains 16 residues. The CDR3 loop reads CASSLGADPSTDTQYF. The CDR3 region has the DNA TGCGCCAGCAGCTTGGGAGCGGATCCTAGCACAGATACGCAGTATTTT.

This clone has just a few counts. V gene TRBV7-2 combines with J gene TRBJ2-1; 11 positions match TRBD2. J was trimmed by 6 bases and V by 4 bases; bases with no gene match: 8. The CDR3 totals 16 residues. Germline V gene lookup returns CDR1 SGHTA and CDR2 FQGNSA. CDR3 in amino acids: CASSSPSGRTINEQFF. Written as DNA, the CDR3 is TGTGCCAGCAGCTCCCCTAGCGGGAGGACCATCAATGAGCAGTTCTTC.

There are a few counts of this clone. This rearrangement joins TRBV6-1 to TRBJ1-3; D gene uncertain. The CDR3 totals 14 residues. V gave up 7 bases and J gave up 0 bases, with 10 bases separating them. Germline CDR1 reads MNHNS; CDR2 reads SASEGT. The CDR3 reads CASKEMSSGNTIYF. The CDR3 nucleotides are TGTGCCAGCAAAGAGATGAGCTCTGGAAACACCATATATTTT.